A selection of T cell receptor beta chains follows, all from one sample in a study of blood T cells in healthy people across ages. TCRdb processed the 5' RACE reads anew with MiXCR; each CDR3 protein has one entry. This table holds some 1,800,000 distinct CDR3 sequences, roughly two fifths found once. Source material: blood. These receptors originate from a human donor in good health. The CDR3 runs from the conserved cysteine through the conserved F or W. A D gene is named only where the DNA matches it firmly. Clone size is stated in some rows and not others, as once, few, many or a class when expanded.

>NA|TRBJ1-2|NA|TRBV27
TGTGCCAGCAGGCCCCTCGGTCTTGAAGGCTACACCTTC
CASRPLGLEGYTF
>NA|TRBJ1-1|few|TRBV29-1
TGCAGCGTTGAGCAGGGCCAGAACACTGAAGCTTTCTTT
CSVEQGQNTEAFF
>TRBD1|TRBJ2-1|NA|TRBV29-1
TGCAGCGTTAACTTGGACAGGGGAGCGAATGAGCAGTTCTTC
CSVNLDRGANEQFF
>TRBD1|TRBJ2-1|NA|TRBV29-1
TGCAGCGGGGGACAGGGTTTGAATGAGCAGTTCTTC
CSGGQGLNEQFF
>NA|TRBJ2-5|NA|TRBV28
TGTGCCAGCAGACCATCCGGGCCTTTTACGACCCAGTACTTC
CASRPSGPFTTQYF
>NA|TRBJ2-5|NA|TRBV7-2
TGTGCCAGCAGCCCCACGGACATGGGAGAGACCCAGTACTTC
CASSPTDMGETQYF
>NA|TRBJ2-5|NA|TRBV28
TGTGCCAGCAGTTTTCCGGGGGAGCAGTACTTC
CASSFPGEQYF
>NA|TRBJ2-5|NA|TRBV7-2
TGTGCCAGCAGCTTCACCCAGGAAGTCCCACTACGTCAGTACTTC
CASSFTQEVPLRQYF
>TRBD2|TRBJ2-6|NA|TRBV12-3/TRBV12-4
TGTGCCAGCAGTCGGGAGTCCCCGGGACTATGTAGCTCTGGGGCCAACGTCCTGACTTTC
CASSRESPGLCSSGANVLTF
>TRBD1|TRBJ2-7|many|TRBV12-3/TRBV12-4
TGTGCCAGCAGTGAGGACAGGGGGCGCGTCGAGCAGTACTTC
CASSEDRGRVEQYF
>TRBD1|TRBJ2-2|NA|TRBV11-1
TGTGCCAGCATGGTCAGACAGGGGGTAGCCGGGGAGCTGTTTTTT
CASMVRQGVAGELFF
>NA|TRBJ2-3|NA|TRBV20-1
TGCAGTGCTGAGATGGGGTGGAAGGATACGCAGTATTTT
CSAEMGWKDTQYF
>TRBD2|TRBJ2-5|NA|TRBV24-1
TGTGCCACCAGTGATGCAGCGGGACTAGCGGGCAAAGAGACCCAGTACTTC
CATSDAAGLAGKETQYF
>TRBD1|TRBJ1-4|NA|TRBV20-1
TGCAGTGCTGGACAGGGAGGAGATGAAAAACTGTTTTTT
CSAGQGGDEKLFF
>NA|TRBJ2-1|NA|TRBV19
TGTGCCAGTAGTCTCTCATCCGGGACAATGTTAAATGAGCAGTTCTTC
CASSLSSGTMLNEQFF
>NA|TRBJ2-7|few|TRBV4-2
TGTGCCAGCAGCCAAGAAGGTGGGGAAGGGTCCTACGAGCAGTACTTC
CASSQEGGEGSYEQYF
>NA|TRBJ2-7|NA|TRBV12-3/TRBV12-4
TGTGCCAGCAGTTTCTTGCCTGGACAATTCCTGGGCTACGAGCAGTACTTC
CASSFLPGQFLGYEQYF
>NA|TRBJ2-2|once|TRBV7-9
TGTGCCAGCAACCCAGGGCCTAGCCCGAGCACCGGGGAGCTGTTTTTT
CASNPGPSPSTGELFF
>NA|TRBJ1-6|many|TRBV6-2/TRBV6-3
TGTGCCAGCAGTTACTCGGATCCAAGCTCACCCCTCCACTTT
CASSYSDPSSPLHF
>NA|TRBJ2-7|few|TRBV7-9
TGTGCCAGCAGCAAGGGATCCTACGAGCAGTACTTC
CASSKGSYEQYF
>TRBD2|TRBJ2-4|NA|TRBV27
TGTGCCAGCAGTTTTCGGGGGGACGGCATTCAGTACTTC
CASSFRGDGIQYF
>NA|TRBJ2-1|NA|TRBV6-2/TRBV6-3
TGTGCCAGCAATCAAAGGCTATACAATGAGCAGTTCTTC
CASNQRLYNEQFF